This T cell receptor beta chain was captured in a study of T cells in Graves' hyperthyroidism and ophthalmopathy. No ophthalmopathy progression within 18 months constituted stable Graves' hyperthyroidism. General observations from the study: Model output signaled ophthalmopathy a median approximately 6 months ahead of onset. The majority of expanded thyroid clonotypes above 0.001 also appeared in blood.

RNA transcripts served as the template for amplifying TCR beta CDR3 regions. In the first-round RT-PCR of the TCR CDR3, the HTBI primer set was used. One entry per CDR3 protein, called by TCRdb with MiXCR from the multiplex PCR reads. The sample has some 770,000 distinct CDR3 sequences; roughly 17% are singletons. About this clonotype itself: Its antigen remains unidentified.

V lost 7 bases to trimming and J lost 5 bases, with 14 bases between them. The CDR3 has 13 residues. Looked up from germline, CDR1 is LNHDA and CDR2 is SQIVND (reference sequence). The chain has TRBV19 and TRBJ2-5; no definite D call. This sequence was found in a man aged 18-30 years with Graves' hyperthyroidism. Sequencing was done on a sample of blood. This chain's CDR3 is CASTSSAMETQYF. CDR3 nucleotides: TGTGCCAGTACATCGTCGGCCATGGAGACCCAGTACTTC.